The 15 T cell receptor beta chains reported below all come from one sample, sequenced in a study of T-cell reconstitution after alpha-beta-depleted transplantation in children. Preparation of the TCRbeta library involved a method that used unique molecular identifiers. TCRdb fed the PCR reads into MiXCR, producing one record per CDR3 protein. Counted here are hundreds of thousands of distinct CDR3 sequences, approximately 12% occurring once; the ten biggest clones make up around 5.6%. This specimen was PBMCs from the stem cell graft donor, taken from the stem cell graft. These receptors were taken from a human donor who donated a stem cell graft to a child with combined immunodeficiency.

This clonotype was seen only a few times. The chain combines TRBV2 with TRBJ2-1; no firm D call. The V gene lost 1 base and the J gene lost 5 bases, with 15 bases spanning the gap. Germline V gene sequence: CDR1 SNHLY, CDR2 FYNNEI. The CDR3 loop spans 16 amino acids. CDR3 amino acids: CASSEVPRTPNNEQFF. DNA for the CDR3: TGTGCCAGCAGTGAAGTCCCTAGGACCCCAAACAATGAGCAGTTCTTC.

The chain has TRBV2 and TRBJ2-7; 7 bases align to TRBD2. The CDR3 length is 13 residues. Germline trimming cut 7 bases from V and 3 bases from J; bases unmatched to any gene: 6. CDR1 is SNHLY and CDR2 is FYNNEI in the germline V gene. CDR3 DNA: TGTGCCAGCAACCTCGGGGAGGGCTACGAGCAGTACTTC. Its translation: CASNLGEGYEQYF.

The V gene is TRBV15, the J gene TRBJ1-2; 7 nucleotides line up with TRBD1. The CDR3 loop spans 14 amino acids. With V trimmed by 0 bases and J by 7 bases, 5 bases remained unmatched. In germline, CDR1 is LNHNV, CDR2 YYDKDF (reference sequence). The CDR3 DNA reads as TGTGCCACCAGCAGAGATGAGAGGGGGCTTGGCTACACCTTC. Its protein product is CATSRDERGLGYTF.

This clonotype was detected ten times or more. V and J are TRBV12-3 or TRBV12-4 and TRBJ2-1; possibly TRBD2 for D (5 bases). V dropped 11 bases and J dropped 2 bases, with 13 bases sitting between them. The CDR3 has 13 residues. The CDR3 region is CACGRATYNEQFF. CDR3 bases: TGTGCCTGCGGGCGGGCGACCTACAATGAGCAGTTCTTC.

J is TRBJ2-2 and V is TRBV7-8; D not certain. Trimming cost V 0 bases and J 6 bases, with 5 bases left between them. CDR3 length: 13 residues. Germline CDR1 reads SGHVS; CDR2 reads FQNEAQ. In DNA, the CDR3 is TGTGCCAGCAGCTTAGCTCTCCCCGGGGAGCTGTTTTTT. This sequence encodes CASSLALPGELFF.

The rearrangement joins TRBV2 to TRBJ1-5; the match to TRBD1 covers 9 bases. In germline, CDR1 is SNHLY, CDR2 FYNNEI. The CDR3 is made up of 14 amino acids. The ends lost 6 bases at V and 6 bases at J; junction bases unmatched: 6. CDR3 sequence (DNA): TGTGCCAGCAGCGCTACAGGGGGCGTTCAGCCCCAGCATTTT. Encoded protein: CASSATGGVQPQHF.

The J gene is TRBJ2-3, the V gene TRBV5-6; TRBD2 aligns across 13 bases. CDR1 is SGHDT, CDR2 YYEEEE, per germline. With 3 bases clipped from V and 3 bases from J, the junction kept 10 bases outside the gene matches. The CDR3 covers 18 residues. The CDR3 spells CASSSKGTSGVGTDTQYF. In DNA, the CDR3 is TGTGCCAGCAGCTCAAAGGGGACTAGCGGGGTAGGAACAGATACGCAGTATTTT. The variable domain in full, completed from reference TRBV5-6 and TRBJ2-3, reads DAGVTQSPTHLIKTRGQQVTLRCSPKSGHDTVSWYQQALGQGPQFIFQYYEEEERQRGNFPDRFSGHQFPNYSSELNVNALLLGDSALYLCASSSKGTSGVGTDTQYFGPGTRLTVL.

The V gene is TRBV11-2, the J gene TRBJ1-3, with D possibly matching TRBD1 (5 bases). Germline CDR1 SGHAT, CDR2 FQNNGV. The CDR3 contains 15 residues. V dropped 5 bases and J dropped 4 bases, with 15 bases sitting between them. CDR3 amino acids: CASSPSRVLGNTIYF. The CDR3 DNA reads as TGTGCCAGCAGCCCCAGCAGGGTTTTGGGAAACACCATATATTTT.

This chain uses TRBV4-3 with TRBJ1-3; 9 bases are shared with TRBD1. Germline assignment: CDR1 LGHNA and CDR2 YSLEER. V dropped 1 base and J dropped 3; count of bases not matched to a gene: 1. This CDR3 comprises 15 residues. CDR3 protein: CASSQGTGVGNTIYF. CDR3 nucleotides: TGCGCCAGCAGCCAAGGGACAGGGGTTGGAAACACCATATATTTT.

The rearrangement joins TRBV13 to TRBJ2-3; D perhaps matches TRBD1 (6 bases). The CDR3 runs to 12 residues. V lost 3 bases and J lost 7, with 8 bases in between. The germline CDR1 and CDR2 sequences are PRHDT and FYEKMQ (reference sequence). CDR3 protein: CASSFGTNTQYF. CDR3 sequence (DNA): TGTGCCAGCAGCTTTGGGACAAATACGCAGTATTTT.

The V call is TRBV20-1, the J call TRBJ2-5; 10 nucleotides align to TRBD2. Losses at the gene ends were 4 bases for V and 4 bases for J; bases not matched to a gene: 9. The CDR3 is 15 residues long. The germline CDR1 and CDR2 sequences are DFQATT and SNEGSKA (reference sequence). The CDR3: CSATSLAGAPETQYF. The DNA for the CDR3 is TGCAGTGCTACGTCCCTAGCGGGGGCTCCAGAGACCCAGTACTTC.

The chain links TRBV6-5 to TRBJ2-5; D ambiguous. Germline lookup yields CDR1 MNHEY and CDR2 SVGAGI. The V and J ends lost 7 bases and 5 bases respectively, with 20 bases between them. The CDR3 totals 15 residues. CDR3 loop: CASTRRWVRGETQYF. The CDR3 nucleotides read TGTGCCAGCACCCGACGTTGGGTCCGCGGTGAGACCCAGTACTTC.

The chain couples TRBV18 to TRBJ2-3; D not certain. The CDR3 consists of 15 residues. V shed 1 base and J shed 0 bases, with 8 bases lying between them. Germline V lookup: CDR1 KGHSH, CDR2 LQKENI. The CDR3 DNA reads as TGTGCCAGCTCACCACGGAAGCAGAGCACAGATACGCAGTATTTT. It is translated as CASSPRKQSTDTQYF.

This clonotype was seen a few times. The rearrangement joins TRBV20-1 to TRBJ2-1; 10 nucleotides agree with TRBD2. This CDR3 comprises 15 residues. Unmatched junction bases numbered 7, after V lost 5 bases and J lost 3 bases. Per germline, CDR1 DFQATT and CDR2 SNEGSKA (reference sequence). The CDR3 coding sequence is TGCAGTGCTTGGGGGACTAGCGCATACTACAATGAGCAGTTCTTC. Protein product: CSAWGTSAYYNEQFF.

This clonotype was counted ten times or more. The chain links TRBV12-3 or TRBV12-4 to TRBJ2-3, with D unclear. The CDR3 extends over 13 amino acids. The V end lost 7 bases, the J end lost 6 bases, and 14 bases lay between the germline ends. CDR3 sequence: CASTPTSLDTQYF. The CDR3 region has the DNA TGTGCCAGCACACCCACGTCTCTGGATACGCAGTATTTT.